These T cell receptor beta chains were read from a single sample in a study of cytomegalovirus exposure and HLA in healthy donors. The method was immunoSEQ multiplex PCR; TCRdb's version includes in-frame clones alone and lacks a portion of them. The sample shows some 50,000 clones, 94% of them seen only once. The specimen was PBMCs. These receptors came from a woman aged 18-29 years in good health and CMV-seropositive. Each CDR3 is given with its conserved first and last residue. Fields, in order: D gene, V gene, clone size, J gene, CDR3 protein, CDR3 DNA. A D gene is named only where the DNA matches it firmly. Clone size is shown for a subset of rows, as once, few, many or a class of expanded clone.

>TRBD1|TRBV28|-|TRBJ1-2
CASSPSRGDYGYTF
TGTGCCAGCAGCCCAAGCAGGGGGGACTATGGCTACACCTTC
>TRBD2|TRBV6-4|-|TRBJ2-1
CASSDGRADYNEQFF
TGTGCCAGCAGTGACGGGAGGGCCGACTACAATGAGCAGTTCTTC
>TRBD1|TRBV5-4|-|TRBJ2-5
CASSLAGTGRGIRETQYF
TGTGCCAGCAGCCTCGCAGGGACAGGGAGAGGTATTCGCGAGACCCAGTACTTC
>TRBD1|TRBV5-1|-|TRBJ2-5
CASSLTGGQETQYF
TGCGCCAGCAGCTTGACAGGGGGACAAGAGACCCAGTACTTC
>-|TRBV21-1|few|TRBJ1-3
CASSKGARDAVSGNTIYF
TGTGCCAGCAGCAAGGGGGCACGGGACGCAGTCTCTGGAAACACCATATATTTT
>-|TRBV9|once|TRBJ2-3
CASSAALSSTDTQYF
TGTGCCAGCAGCGCCGCACTGTCTAGCACAGATACGCAGTATTTT
>TRBD2|TRBV27|-|TRBJ2-5
CASSFGAGGETQYF
TGTGCCAGCAGTTTCGGGGCGGGGGGGGAGACCCAGTACTTC
>-|TRBV4-1|-|TRBJ2-7
CASSQAYRSYEQYF
TGCGCCAGCAGCCAAGCCTATAGGAGCTACGAGCAGTACTTC
>TRBD1|TRBV9|-|TRBJ2-2
CASSLRTGYTGELFF
TGTGCCAGCAGCCTCCGGACAGGATATACCGGGGAGCTGTTTTTT
>-|TRBV9|-|TRBJ1-1
CASSVGGGQTEAFF
TGTGCCAGCAGCGTAGGCGGGGGGCAAACTGAAGCTTTCTTT
>TRBD1|TRBV7-9|-|TRBJ1-3
CASSLGTGTISGNTIYF
TGTGCCAGCAGCTTGGGGACAGGTACCATTTCTGGAAACACCATATATTTT
>TRBD2|TRBV14|-|TRBJ2-7
CASSQGRRAGASSYEQYF
TGTGCCAGCAGCCAAGGTCGTCGAGCGGGAGCTTCCTCCTACGAGCAGTACTTC
>TRBD2|TRBV6-5|-|TRBJ2-7
CASSYSEREVRAEQYF
TGTGCCAGCAGTTACTCTGAGCGGGAGGTTCGGGCCGAGCAGTACTTC
>-|TRBV28|-|TRBJ1-2
CASSLNWNYGYTF
TGTGCCAGCAGTCTCAACTGGAACTATGGCTACACCTTC
>TRBD2|TRBV29-1|-|TRBJ2-1
CSSLAEPYNEQFF
TGCAGCAGCCTAGCGGAACCATACAATGAGCAGTTCTTC
>-|TRBV28|-|TRBJ2-7
CASSSQFADYEQYF
TGTGCCAGCAGTTCTCAGTTTGCTGACTACGAGCAGTACTTC
>TRBD2|TRBV10-2|-|TRBJ2-1
CASSEAFFSSGRNSYNEQFF
TGCGCCAGCAGTGAGGCTTTTTTTTCTAGCGGGAGGAACTCCTACAATGAGCAGTTCTTC
>-|TRBV21-1|-|TRBJ1-5
CASSPWLRGNQPQHF
TGTGCCAGCAGCCCCTGGCTGAGGGGCAATCAGCCCCAGCATTTT
>-|TRBV18|-|TRBJ1-1
CASSPDPGSGSEAFF
TGTGCCAGCTCACCAGATCCGGGCTCCGGGAGTGAAGCTTTCTTT
>TRBD1|TRBV27|-|TRBJ2-3
CASSARTGGGDTQYF
TGTGCCAGCAGTGCACGGACAGGGGGCGGAGATACGCAGTATTTT
>-|TRBV6-7|-|TRBJ2-1
CASRLAGRNNEQFF
TGTGCCAGCCGACTCGCGGGAAGGAACAATGAGCAGTTCTTC
>TRBD2|TRBV4-2|-|TRBJ2-3
CASSQEGGTSGADTQYF
TGTGCCAGCAGCCAAGAGGGAGGGACTTCCGGGGCAGATACGCAGTATTTT
>-|TRBV7-9|-|TRBJ2-4
CASSLSDTANIQYF
TGTGCCAGCAGCTTAAGCGATACGGCAAACATTCAGTACTTC
>TRBD2|TRBV5-6|-|TRBJ2-7
CASSLAGTSVSYEQYF
TGTGCCAGCAGCTTGGCTGGGACTAGCGTATCCTACGAGCAGTACTTC
>-|TRBV11-1|-|TRBJ2-1
CASSQGLPSSPNEQFF
TGTGCCAGCAGCCAGGGACTCCCGTCGAGCCCCAATGAGCAGTTCTTC
>-|TRBV11-3|-|TRBJ2-7
CASSLLGTHGEQYF
TGTGCCAGCAGCTTATTGGGGACTCATGGGGAGCAGTACTTC
>TRBD2|TRBV2|-|TRBJ2-1
CASRETSGRNEQFF
TGTGCCAGCAGAGAGACTAGCGGGAGAAATGAGCAGTTCTTC
>TRBD1|TRBV7-9|-|TRBJ2-7
CASSFFGQGREGTYEQYF
TGTGCCAGCAGCTTTTTCGGACAGGGAAGAGAAGGGACCTACGAGCAGTACTTC
>TRBD2|TRBV6-4|-|TRBJ2-1
CASSDGTNNEQFF
TGTGCCAGCAGTGACGGGACTAACAATGAGCAGTTCTTC
>TRBD1|TRBV2|-|TRBJ2-1
CASSVLGQGARNEQFF
TGTGCCAGCAGTGTCCTTGGACAGGGGGCGCGGAATGAGCAGTTCTTC
>TRBD2|TRBV9|-|TRBJ2-7
CASSGTSGADVYEQYF
TGTGCCAGCAGCGGGACTAGCGGTGCGGACGTATACGAGCAGTACTTC
>-|TRBV30|-|TRBJ1-2
CAWSVLSEDRSGGYTF
TGTGCCTGGAGTGTACTCTCTGAGGACAGAAGTGGGGGCTACACCTTC
>-|TRBV5-6|-|TRBJ2-7
CASSGRRTIGSYEQYF
TGTGCCAGCAGCGGAAGGAGGACCATCGGATCCTACGAGCAGTACTTC
>TRBD2|TRBV7-2|-|TRBJ2-3
CASSMGLAGVGDTQYF
TGTGCCAGCAGCATGGGACTAGCGGGAGTTGGGGATACGCAGTATTTT
>TRBD2|TRBV2|-|TRBJ2-3
CASSEGGADTQYF
TGTGCCAGCAGCGAGGGAGGGGCGGATACGCAGTATTTT
>TRBD2|TRBV27|-|TRBJ2-7
CASSLSSGTVYEQYF
TGTGCCAGCAGTTTATCGAGCGGGACCGTCTACGAGCAGTACTTC
>-|TRBV5-5|-|TRBJ2-3
CASSLVVGVITDTQYF
TGTGCCAGCAGCTTGGTGGTGGGAGTAATAACAGATACGCAGTATTTT
>TRBD1|TRBV9|-|TRBJ2-7
CASSQGASYEQYF
TGTGCCAGCAGCCAGGGGGCCTCCTACGAGCAGTACTTC
>TRBD2|TRBV9|-|TRBJ2-7
CASSATPGRVDSYEQYF
TGTGCCAGCAGCGCCACCCCGGGGAGGGTGGACTCCTACGAGCAGTACTTC
>-|TRBV11-3|-|TRBJ2-5
CASSPGLQETQYF
TGTGCCAGCAGCCCCGGACTCCAAGAGACCCAGTACTTC
>TRBD1|TRBV19|-|TRBJ2-3
CASSIGTGGTDTQYF
TGTGCCAGTAGTATCGGGACAGGGGGCACAGATACGCAGTATTTT
>-|TRBV19|-|TRBJ1-1
CASSLAGNTEAFF
TGTGCCAGTAGTCTCGCAGGGAACACTGAAGCTTTCTTT
>TRBD2|TRBV27|-|TRBJ2-7
CASHRDRLAGVSGEQYF
TGTGCCAGCCATAGGGACAGACTAGCGGGAGTAAGTGGCGAGCAGTACTTC
>-|TRBV21-1|few|TRBJ2-7
CASSVIGAGAAYEQYF
TGTGCCAGCAGCGTGATTGGAGCGGGAGCCGCCTACGAGCAGTACTTC
>-|TRBV20-1|-|TRBJ1-1
CSARVNTEAFF
TGCAGTGCGCGGGTGAACACTGAAGCTTTCTTT
>TRBD1|TRBV7-8|-|TRBJ1-4
CASSGTGQGLLKLFF
TGTGCCAGCAGCGGAACGGGACAGGGGTTGCTTAAACTGTTTTTT
>TRBD2|TRBV30|-|TRBJ2-1
CAWGTSGNEQFF
TGTGCCTGGGGGACTAGTGGCAATGAGCAGTTCTTC
>-|TRBV4-2|-|TRBJ2-3
CASSQDRGDTQYF
TGTGCCAGCAGCCAAGATAGAGGAGATACGCAGTATTTT
>TRBD2|TRBV4-2|-|TRBJ2-1
CASSQDARLAVYNEQFF
TGTGCCAGCAGCCAAGATGCCAGACTAGCGGTATACAATGAGCAGTTCTTC
>TRBD1|TRBV29-1|-|TRBJ2-7
CSVRTGAAYEQYF
TGCAGCGTTAGAACAGGGGCTGCCTACGAGCAGTACTTC